This TCR beta chain was captured by sequencing in a study of T cells in Graves' hyperthyroidism and ophthalmopathy. This clonotype came up many times. From germline, CDR1 is MNHEY and CDR2 SVGAGI. The CDR3 consists of 15 residues. V lost 0 bases and J 1 base, leaving 9 bases between the germline ends. RNA transcripts served as the template for amplifying TCR beta CDR3 regions. When the TCR CDR3 underwent first-round RT-PCR, the HTBI primer set was used. TCRdb reanalysed the multiplex PCR reads using MiXCR and keeps one entry per CDR3 protein. The sample holds 350,000 to 450,000 distinct CDR3 sequences, roughly 13% seen once.

This TCR was recovered from a woman between 55 and 75 years old with Graves' hyperthyroidism. The specimen sequenced was blood. The chain recombines TRBV6-5 with TRBJ2-5, with a possible D match to TRBD1 (6 bases). This CDR3 is CASSYSAGVQETQYF. In DNA, the CDR3 is TGTGCCAGCAGTTACTCGGCAGGGGTCCAAGAGACCCAGTACTTC.